The 3 T cell receptor beta chains listed next were all sequenced from one sample in a study of CXCR3-negative and CXCR3-positive naive CD8 T cells. 5' RACE that incorporated UMI labels was used to prepare the TRB cDNA libraries. TCRdb reprocessed the 5' RACE reads and stores each CDR3 protein as one record, lacking DNA. This sample contains 100,000 to 150,000 distinct CDR3 sequences. The sample was naive CXCR3- CD8+ T cells from blood. The subset: CD45RO-CCR7+CD27+CD95- naive CD8+ T cells lacking CXCR3 (TNR3-). These receptors were obtained from a human donor in good health. Some clones in this sample may be carry-over from other donors' samples.

The chain links TRBV4-1 to TRBJ2-2. This CDR3 has 14 amino acids. From germline, CDR1 is MGHRA and CDR2 YSYEKL. CDR3 loop: CASSQGGFPGELFF.

This chain joins TRBV5-6 and TRBJ2-1. Germline CDR1 reads SGHDT; CDR2 reads YYEEEE. This CDR3 spans 11 amino acids. The CDR3 reads CASSHTNEQFF. Together with reference TRBV5-6 and TRBJ2-1, the CDR3 gives the full variable domain: DAGVTQSPTHLIKTRGQQVTLRCSPKSGHDTVSWYQQALGQGPQFIFQYYEEEERQRGNFPDRFSGHQFPNYSSELNVNALLLGDSALYLCASSHTNEQFFGPGTRLTVL.

The CDR3 spells CASSFAGYNTDTQYF. The chain recombines TRBV11-2 with TRBJ2-3; TCRdb designates TRBD2, a call that cannot be tested without DNA. This CDR3 is 15 amino acids long. CDR1 and CDR2 (germline): SGHAT, FQNNGV.